Following are 19 T cell receptor beta chains from one sample sequenced in a study of cytomegalovirus exposure and HLA in healthy donors. PCR involved 60 Vbeta and 13 Jbeta primers. Produced via immunoSEQ multiplex PCR; TCRdb's table is partial and in-frame only. The sample comprises approximately 73,000 clones, about 64% of which are singletons, and 5.7% rests with the top ten. Sequencing was done on a sample of PBMCs. These receptors originate from a man aged 25 to 40 in good health and CMV-seropositive.

This chain joins TRBV9 and TRBJ1-2; D uncertain. V dropped 4 bases and J dropped 0 bases, with 7 bases sitting between them. The CDR3 length is 13 residues. CDR1 and CDR2 from the germline V gene are SGDLS and YYNGEE. The chain's CDR3 is CASSPRANYGYTF. In DNA form, the CDR3 reads TGTGCCAGCAGCCCCCGCGCTAACTATGGCTACACCTTC. Based on the CDR3 plus reference TRBV9 and TRBJ1-2, the full variable domain is DSGVTQTPKHLITATGQRVTLRCSPRSGDLSVYWYQQSLDQGLQFLIQYYNGEERAKGNILERFSAQQFPDLHSELNLSSLELGDSALYFCASSPRANYGYTFGSGTRLTVV.

V gene TRBV28 combines with J gene TRBJ1-5; no clear D. The CDR3 has 13 residues. V lost 8 bases to trimming and J lost 1 base, with 9 bases between them. Germline CDR1 and CDR2: MDHEN and SYDVKM. CDR3 in amino acids: CASSGASNQPQHF. CDR3 DNA sequence: TGTGCCAGCTCGGGAGCGAGCAATCAGCCCCAGCATTTT.

This sequence joins TRBV9 and TRBJ2-7, with D maybe TRBD1 (6 bases). Germline loops: CDR1 SGDLS, CDR2 YYNGEE. This CDR3 has 14 amino acids. Deletions cut 3 bases from V and 0 bases from J, with 10 bases between. The CDR3 loop is CASSADRTSYEQYF. The CDR3 region has the DNA TGTGCCAGCAGCGCAGACAGGACCTCCTACGAGCAGTACTTC.

The CDR3 loop is CSIETGFQETQYF. The DNA for the CDR3 is TGTTCCATCGAGACAGGGTTCCAAGAGACCCAGTACTTC. The chain is built from TRBV7-9 and TRBJ2-5; 7 positions agree with TRBD1. CDR3 length: 13 residues. Germline assignment: CDR1 SEHNR and CDR2 FQNEAQ (reference sequence).

The gene calls are TRBV9 and TRBJ2-7; maybe TRBD2 (6 bases). The CDR3 covers 13 residues. The V end was cut by 7 bases, the J end by 5 bases, with 16 bases between. Germline assignment: CDR1 SGDLS and CDR2 YYNGEE. The CDR3, as DNA: TGTGCCAGCGGACCTGCGGGGAGGCACGAGCAGTACTTC. Encoded protein: CASGPAGRHEQYF.

This clone was recorded a few times. V and J are TRBV2 and TRBJ2-7; D not resolved. Trimming left V 6 bases short and J 4 bases short, with 13 bases between. This CDR3 spans 13 amino acids. Germline CDR1 and CDR2: SNHLY and FYNNEI. CDR3 sequence: CASSLTYNYEQYF. CDR3 DNA: TGTGCCAGCAGCCTCACTTATAATTACGAGCAGTACTTC.

The V gene is TRBV11-3, the J gene TRBJ1-1; a weak D match, TRBD1 (5 bases). The V end was cut by 0 bases, the J end by 5 bases, with 19 bases between. The CDR3 covers 17 residues. From germline, CDR1 is SGHNT and CDR2 YENEEA. CDR3 protein: CASSLDSWMGGDTEAFF. The CDR3 DNA reads TGTGCCAGCAGCTTAGATTCATGGATGGGGGGGGATACTGAAGCTTTCTTT.

The chain carries TRBV28 and TRBJ1-2; D is unclear. The CDR3 spans 12 residues. CDR1 MDHEN and CDR2 SYDVKM come from the germline V gene. Trimming cost V 5 bases and J 7 bases, with 11 bases left between them. The CDR3 region is CASSPTRRGYTF. CDR3 bases: TGTGCCAGCAGTCCTACCAGGCGTGGCTACACCTTC.

The V gene is TRBV2, the J gene TRBJ2-1, with D tentatively TRBD2 (5 bases). Trimming took off 4 bases at V and 8 bases at J, with 15 bases between the two ends. The CDR3 runs to 14 residues. In germline, CDR1 is SNHLY, CDR2 FYNNEI. This CDR3 reads CASSGERTYDEQFF. The CDR3 nucleotides are TGTGCCAGCAGTGGGGAGCGAACATACGATGAGCAGTTCTTC.

This chain joins TRBV7-2 and TRBJ1-2, with 8 bases matching TRBD1. CDR1 and CDR2 (germline): SGHTA, FQGNSA. Unmatched junction bases numbered 4, after V lost 1 base and J lost 0 bases. The length of the CDR3 is 16 residues. The CDR3 reads CASSLGGQASNYGYTF. The CDR3 nucleotides are TGTGCCAGCAGCTTAGGGGGACAGGCCTCTAACTATGGCTACACCTTC.

In nucleotides, the CDR3 is TGCGCCAGCAGCCCCCTTGCAGATCCGAACACCGGGGAGCTGTTTTTT. This sequence encodes CASSPLADPNTGELFF. The chain couples TRBV5-1 to TRBJ2-2; D unresolved. Between the trimmed V and J ends, which lost 4 bases and 0 bases, there was a span of 13 bases. This CDR3 spans 16 amino acids. Germline CDR1 SGHRS, CDR2 YFSETQ.

This clone appeared a few times. CDR3 region: CASSEEGVQPQHF. CDR3 DNA: TGTGCCAGCAGTGAAGAAGGAGTCCAGCCCCAGCATTTT. This chain connects TRBV2 to TRBJ1-5, with D uncertain. The CDR3 length is 13 residues. V shed 1 base and J shed 7 bases, with 8 bases lying between them. Germline loops: CDR1 SNHLY, CDR2 FYNNEI.

J is TRBJ2-7 and V is TRBV29-1; 7 nucleotides line up with TRBD1. Germline CDR1 reads SQVTM; CDR2 reads ANQGSEA. Trimming removed 7 bases from V and 0 bases from J; junction bases left unmatched: 9. This CDR3 has 14 amino acids. The CDR3 protein is CSASGQTNSYEQYF. The CDR3 DNA is TGCAGCGCCTCGGGACAGACCAACTCCTACGAGCAGTACTTC.

About this clone: The junction departs from germline at one end; a sequencing error may be responsible. The V gene is TRBV9, the J gene TRBJ1-6, with D uncertain. CDR1 and CDR2 from the germline V gene are SGDLS and YYNGEE. The CDR3 sequence is 14 residues long. For the CDR3, the DNA is TGTGCCAGCAGCCCGATCGTCGGGGATTCACCCCCCCACTTT. It is translated as CASSPIVGDSPPHF.

This sequence joins TRBV27 and TRBJ2-3; the match to TRBD1 covers 8 bases. CDR3 length: 17 amino acids. Germline V gene sequence: CDR1 MNHEY, CDR2 SMNVEV (reference sequence). Trimming cost V 0 bases and J 7 bases; bases outside gene matches: 12. As DNA, the CDR3 is TGTGCCAGCAGTTTATCGTCGTGGGGTCAGGGGGCATATACGCAGTATTTT. Protein: CASSLSSWGQGAYTQYF.

This rearrangement joins TRBV11-2 to TRBJ1-3, with 8 bases identical to TRBD1. The CDR3 is 19 amino acids. Trimming at V came to 1 base and at J to 8 bases, leaving 19 bases not matched to a gene. Looked up from germline, CDR1 is SGHAT and CDR2 is FQNNGV. CDR3: CASSLGSPLGGTGWDTIYF. In DNA, the CDR3 is TGTGCCAGCAGCTTAGGTTCCCCCTTAGGGGGGACAGGCTGGGACACCATATATTTT.

This clone was counted only a few times. The gene calls are TRBV10-2 and TRBJ2-5, with 8 bases lining up with TRBD2. The CDR3 spans 16 residues. Germline loops: CDR1 WSHSY, CDR2 SAAADI. Unmatched junction bases numbered 10, after V lost 2 bases and J lost 5 bases. CDR3: CASSEPGGIVRETQYF. CDR3 nucleotide sequence: TGCGCCAGCAGTGAGCCGGGGGGGATAGTTAGGGAGACCCAGTACTTC.

This clone appeared a few times. This rearrangement joins TRBV2 to TRBJ2-7; 12 bases match TRBD2. CDR3 length equals 15 residues. In germline, CDR1 is SNHLY, CDR2 FYNNEI. Trimming at V came to 7 bases and at J to 2 bases, leaving 6 bases not matched to a gene. CDR3: CASNAASGGAYEQYF. In nucleotides, the CDR3 is TGTGCCAGCAATGCTGCTAGCGGGGGGGCCTACGAGCAGTACTTC.

The J gene is TRBJ1-4, the V gene TRBV7-9; 7 bases agree with TRBD1. Per the germline V gene, CDR1 is SEHNR and CDR2 is FQNEAQ (reference sequence). V lost 8 bases and J lost 2; bases outside the gene matches: 5. The length of the CDR3 is 14 residues. The CDR3, as DNA: TGTGCCAGCCGACAGGGTAGGACTAATGAAAAACTGTTTTTT. Translated, it gives CASRQGRTNEKLFF.